This T cell receptor beta chain came from a study of shared clonotypes between healthy human individuals. Generated by immunoSEQ multiplex PCR, the TCRdb table keeps only in-frame clones and is missing some. Seen here are some 1,100,000 clones, around 78% observed once, and the top ten hold under 0.65%. All donors were Caucasian adults living in Nashville, Tennessee. CD4+ cells were split into CD45RA+ naive and CD45RA-negative memory subsets. To note about this clone: Its target is unknown.

Study-wide results and caveats: Shared clonotypes: about 4.6% naive CD4, about 3.5% naive CD8, roughly 2.4% memory CD4, under 0.5% memory CD8. The study drew on few donors, limiting represented genetic and exposure-history diversity.

The clonotype originates from a man between 18 and 29 years old in good health. Some clones in this sample may be carry-over from other donors' samples. Sequencing was performed on memory CD4+ T cells from PBMCs. The subset denotes: CD45RA-negative fraction.

The CDR3 loop is CASSSRDSSNQPQHF. DNA for the CDR3: TGTGCCAGCAGCTCCAGGGACTCTAGCAATCAGCCCCAGCATTTT. The chain uses TRBV5-6 and TRBJ1-5; the D gene is possibly TRBD1 (5 bases). V was shortened by 3 bases and J by 0 bases, with 10 bases between the two germline ends. This CDR3 has 15 residues. Germline loops: CDR1 SGHDT, CDR2 YYEEEE.